A single sample is the source of the 2 T cell receptor beta chains below, sequenced in a study of neurological immune-mediated disorders. TCRdb reprocessed the 5' RACE reads with MiXCR, giving one entry per CDR3 protein. Of 55,000 to 70,000 distinct CDR3 sequences listed, around 10% are singletons. The time point was: longitudinal time-point 1 (baseline). The material sequenced was PBMCs. The receptors were gathered from a male donor with HTLV-1-associated myelopathy (HAM/TSP).

This clonotype was detected many times. This rearrangement joins TRBV5-1 to TRBJ1-2; D remains ambiguous. The V gene lost 0 bases and the J gene lost 0 bases, with 12 bases spanning the gap. The CDR3 covers 16 residues. Germline V gene sequence: CDR1 SGHRS, CDR2 YFSETQ. The CDR3, as DNA: TGCGCCAGCAGCTTGGGGGAGGTTACAGCTAACTATGGCTACACCTTC. Translated: CASSLGEVTANYGYTF.

This clonotype was seen many times. The rearrangement links TRBV6-2 or TRBV6-3 to TRBJ2-5; D is perhaps TRBD2 (6 bases). The length of the CDR3 is 13 residues. Per the germline V gene, CDR1 is MNHEY and CDR2 is SVGEGT. Trimming left V 2 bases short and J 3 bases short, with 7 bases between. The CDR3 bases are TGTGCCAGCAGTTACGGAGGGAAAGAGACCCAGTACTTC. It specifies CASSYGGKETQYF.